This TCR beta chain was documented in a study of regulatory T cells in long-lasting Graves disease. Sequencing libraries for TCR beta were prepared with iRepertoire HTBI primers and Arm-PCR of CDR3 regions. TCRdb redid the calling of the multiplex PCR reads with MiXCR, one entry per CDR3 protein. The sample contains roughly 610,000 distinct CDR3 sequences, about 16% of which appear only once. CDR3 size: 13 residues. The germline gives CDR1 MNHNS, CDR2 SASEGT. Trimming removed 9 bases at V and 3 bases at J, with 14 bases between. Time point indicated: newly diagnosed GD, antithyroid drugs for less than 3 months. Generation of the TCR library employed RNA extracted from PBMCs. This clonotype was seen at least ten times. These same data were also listed under a study on T cells in Graves' hyperthyroidism and ophthalmopathy. This second report adds: Most thyroid-expanded clonotypes above 0.001 were also found in blood.

The chain uses TRBV6-1 and TRBJ1-1; D is perhaps TRBD1 (5 bases). Here the sequenced sample was peripheral blood mononuclear cells (PBMCs), taken at new diagnosis, from a patient treated with antithyroid drugs. The receptor comes from a man between 18 and 29 years old with Graves disease. CDR3 residues: CASRETGDTEAFF. The DNA for the CDR3 is TGTGCCAGTCGGGAAACGGGGGACACTGAAGCTTTCTTT.